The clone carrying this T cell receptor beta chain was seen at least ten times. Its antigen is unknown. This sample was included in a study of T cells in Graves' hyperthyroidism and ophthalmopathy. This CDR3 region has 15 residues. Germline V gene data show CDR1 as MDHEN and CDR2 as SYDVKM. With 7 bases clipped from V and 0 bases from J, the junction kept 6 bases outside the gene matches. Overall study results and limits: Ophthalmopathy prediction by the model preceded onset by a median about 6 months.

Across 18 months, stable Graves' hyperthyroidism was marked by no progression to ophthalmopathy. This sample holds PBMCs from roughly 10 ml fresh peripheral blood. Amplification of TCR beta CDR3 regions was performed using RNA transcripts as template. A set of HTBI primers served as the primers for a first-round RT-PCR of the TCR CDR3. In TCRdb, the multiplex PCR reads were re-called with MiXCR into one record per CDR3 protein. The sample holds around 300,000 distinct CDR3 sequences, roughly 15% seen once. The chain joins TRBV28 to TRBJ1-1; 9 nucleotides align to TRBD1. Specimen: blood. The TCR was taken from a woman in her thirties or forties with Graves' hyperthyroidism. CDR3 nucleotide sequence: TGTGCCAGCAACGACAGGGGGAGCATGAACACTGAAGCTTTCTTT. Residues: CASNDRGSMNTEAFF.